The sequence of this TCR beta chain was determined in a study of cytomegalovirus exposure and HLA in healthy donors (TCRdb year 2017). At the level of the whole study: An earlier analysis of approximately 640 of the donors reported 250 to 350 Gb of sequence data and 120 million or so unique TCR beta sequences from roughly 180 million T cells. Class I and class II HLA loci were covered by the typing at four-digit resolution. Because of strong linkage in the cohort, four to six DR-DQ haplotypes were treated as single units for association and clustering. An early release that covered about 600 HLA-typed donors contained around 300 gigabases of sequencing data and tens of millions of unique TCR sequences. In addition to the first cohort of 666 subjects, a separate validation cohort of approximately 130 different subjects was used. The study aimed to test whether signatures of past pathogen exposure could be identified by cataloging public T cell receptors. Using immunosequencing, the study profiled T cell repertoires from around 680 subjects and related those repertoires to cytomegalovirus serostatus. High-throughput TCR immunosequencing, statistical association of individual TCRs with disease status, and machine learning were combined to predict cytomegalovirus infection status. A later genetic analysis used genome-wide SNP genotypes for about three fifths of the 666 donors, treating that subset as a discovery cohort. Across some 400 genotyped donors of the cohort, an average of approximately 200,000 unique TCR beta nucleotide sequences per donor were sequenced, and roughly 20% of those sequences were non-productive. Every repertoire in the discovery cohort had been generated on one and the same sequencing platform. Rather than drawing on any new phenotypic data, the later analysis identified candidate immune exposures from TCR beta sequences and the way those sequences occurred across donors. Of the roughly 390 genotyped donors, roughly 76% were placed in the genetic ancestry cluster associated with self-reported Caucasian donors. To decide whether each TCR beta V gene segment behaved as functional or pseudogenic, an earlier analysis of over 500 of the donors relied on high-throughput TCR beta sequencing. Donor age, sex, ethnicity and CMV serostatus were collected together with the repertoire data. The number of typed donors differed by locus: about 620-630 for A, B, C, DRB1 and DQB1; some 540 for DQA1; approximately 600 for DPA1; and 450 to 480 for DPB1. A later analysis re-analyzed previously published TCR beta repertoires from 660 or so donors and added high-resolution HLA genotyping to study TCR occurrence patterns.

What the study reported, not specific to this receptor: Most CMV-associated TCR beta chains appeared to be HLA-restricted in a later analysis, and the HLA associations seemed to be driven largely by CMV exposure. Because counts were too low, 15 to 20 rarely observed V segments, including chromosome 9 orphons, were excluded from the earlier analysis of under 650 of the donors. Across donors, most TCR sequences were observed very rarely, whereas some public TCRs were present in many individuals. The classifier was reported to diagnose cytomegalovirus status with high specificity and sensitivity in both the original and validation cohorts. Some IMGT-functional V segments, including TRBV6-2 and TRBV6-3, could not be distinguished by the 87-base-pair reads and were therefore excluded. At a false discovery rate of 0.05, a later analysis linked roughly 17,000 TCR beta sequences to specific HLA alleles. A later genetic analysis associated a missense DCLRE1C variant with V-gene and J-gene trimming of TCR beta chains, and an independent cohort replicated the association. The authors suggested that the approach could potentially be extended to other disease states and immunological phenotypes. In the study, some 160 TCR beta chains were listed as associated with cytomegalovirus. HLA typing was unavailable for some donors at each locus, so association tests used only the typed subset. A few of the identified cytomegalovirus-associated TCR beta chains were confirmed in vitro to be specific for cytomegalovirus antigens. The cohort was sequenced for TCR beta chains only, and without alpha or paired-chain data the features that could be detected were limited. Linkage disequilibrium might explain the correlated functional status among segregating V segments, but an unknown experimental factor could not be excluded. A further reported finding was that TCR beta sequences accurately predicted the HLA-A and HLA-B alleles for most subjects in the first cohort. A later analysis reported that several top co-occurrence clusters appeared linked to parvovirus B19, influenza, CMV and Epstein-Barr virus. According to a later genetic analysis, donors in an Asian-associated ancestry cluster had fewer N-insertions in productive TCRs than the approximately 700-donor mean. Broadly in line with IMGT annotations, most TCR beta V segments showed up in productive rearrangements about 87% or about 30% of the time in an earlier analysis of roughly 590 of the donors. In a later analysis, TCR association rates were found to vary across HLA loci, with the most associated TCRs seen for DRB1 alleles and the fewest for HLA-C alleles. The only immune exposure information available for the cohort was CMV serostatus. In a later analysis, HLA-associated TCR beta chains were found to be more clonally expanded and to have lower generation probabilities than equally common non-associated chains. Roughly uniform sequencing depth across donors was assumed in presence/absence analyses, although this assumption may not hold. A cluster of highly shared sequence variants was judged likely to represent a technical artifact of the sequencing pipeline. When HLA alleles, especially DR and DQ, strongly co-occurred, attributing TCR associations to individual alleles was difficult.

Libraries were constructed by the immunoSEQ multiplex PCR assay. For the multiplex PCR, a mixture combining 60 forward primers for TCR Vbeta segments and 13 reverse primers for TCR Jbeta segments was used. The CDR3 region of rearranged TCR beta genes was amplified from genomic DNA by a multiplex PCR assay. On the Illumina HiSeq System, the amplified TCR beta libraries were sequenced as 87-base-pair reads. As for the authors' bioinformatics: In a later analysis, tens of millions of unique TCR beta chains were counted across the 690 or so repertoires, and roughly 9.9 million of these chains were shared by at least two donors. Raw reads were error-corrected and collapsed into unique sequences with a nearest-neighbor algorithm that merged closely related sequences to remove PCR and sequencing errors. To assign V, D and J gene segments, CDR3 sequences were aligned to IMGT reference sequences. For a sequence to be retained, a match of at least six nucleotides was required to both a V gene segment and a J gene segment. Rearrangements were classified as productive when the CDR3 lacked stop codons and remained in frame with V and J, and all other rearrangements were classified as non-productive. CDR3 was defined according to IMGT convention as the region running from the second conserved V-encoded cysteine to the conserved J-encoded phenylalanine. The earlier analysis of some 580 of the donors excluded any sequence lacking an unambiguous match to a single V gene segment. An earlier analysis of roughly 590 of the donors called V segments functional above 56.7% productive rearrangements and segregating when the between-donor standard deviation exceeded 5%. A statistical classification framework was built to diagnose cytomegalovirus status from the catalog of TCR beta chain sequences. In a later analysis, TCR nucleotide sequences were compared against IMGT/GENE-DB human TR gene sequences so that V and J genes could be assigned. The TCRdist pipeline was used in a later analysis to assign CDR3 sequences and most-parsimonious VDJ recombination scenarios. In a later analysis, each TCR beta chain was defined by its CDR3 amino acid sequence together with its V-gene family, and reads lacking a unique V-gene family were excluded. A later analysis removed roughly 590 highly shared, low-generation-probability nucleotide sequences to deal with suspected cross-contamination and a sequencing artifact. For each public chain, a later analysis derived a clonal expansion index from normalized ranks of inferred template counts within each repertoire. A later analysis computed generation probabilities with a VDJ recombination model fitted to out-of-frame rearrangements, and checked the results against IGoR. In a later analysis, TCR-TCR, TCR-HLA and TCR-CMV co-occurrence was scored with hypergeometric tests, and a repertoire-size bias correction was applied to TCR pairs. In a later analysis, false discovery rates were estimated by permuting HLA or CMV assignments 20 times. A later analysis grouped co-occurring TCRs with DBSCAN, adding TCRdist sequence similarity when clustering within HLA-allele-positive subsets. Repertoires with fewer than 30,000 or more than 120,000 public chains were left out of co-occurrence clustering, as were four to six repertoires with anomalous nucleotide sharing. TCRdb holds this immuneACCESS table with in-frame rearrangements only. Some clones are missing; in checked studies, unresolved V genes explain under half, and the rest has no known cause. D and trimming were read from the DNA, whereas the V and J calls and clone size are those reported in that table. The sample table holds about 240,000 clones, of which about 86% were seen once. The ten biggest clones cover almost 8% of the sample.

Measured from the cysteine to the phenylalanine, the CDR3 is 16 residues long. Only CDR3 DNA remains: 48 bases, in frame from the first base. Ends trimmed: V by 2 bases, J by 2 bases; bases unmatched to a gene: 5. In the germline V gene, CDR1 corresponds to SGHRS and CDR2 to YFSETQ. In total, 630 or so healthy bone marrow donors made up the cohort. Cohort members were all nominally healthy when sampled, although unrecorded immune exposures were likely present. The donor tested CMV seropositive and was one of the 289 seropositive cohort members. A peripheral blood sample was collected from each donor, and TCR beta sequencing was performed on peripheral blood mononuclear cells. The Qiagen DNeasy Blood Extraction Kit was used to extract genomic DNA from the blood cell samples. Regarding this clone: Its antigen remains undetermined. No qualities accompany the bases; no much larger clone lies one base away.

This sequence uses TRBV5-1 and TRBJ2-1, with TRBD2 matching 9 junction bases. The sequenced material came from PBMCs. The receptor was isolated from a woman in her sixties or seventies in good health and CMV-seropositive. The nucleotides read TGCGCCAGCAGCTTTTCGACTAGCGGCCCCTACAATGAGCAGTTCTTC. This is translated as CASSFSTSGPYNEQFF.